The entry below gives a single T cell receptor beta chain sequence along with its context. Healthy Caucasians from Russia aged roughly 6 to 100 served as donors. Each donor's blood draw was 8.5 to 10 milliliters of peripheral blood. This sample was included in a study of blood T cells in healthy people across ages. Study-level background: Template switching retrieved approximately one barcoded beta molecule for each two T cells.

It was with a sample-barcoded 5' primer and a J-beta primer mix that a second PCR of roughly 7 to 11 cycles was run. TCRdb itself ran the 5' RACE reads through MiXCR, one entry per CDR3 protein. The sample has about 640,000 distinct CDR3 sequences; approximately 30% are singletons. Looked up from germline, CDR1 is SQVTM and CDR2 is ANQGSEA. V was shortened by 6 bases and J by 1 base, with 13 bases between the two germline ends. There are 13 residues in the CDR3. The J gene is TRBJ2-7, the V gene TRBV29-1; D is possibly TRBD1 (6 bases). This clonotype originated in a woman over 75 in good health. Sequenced: blood. As DNA, the CDR3 is TGCAGCGTGAGGGACATTCAGTCCTACGAGCAGTACTTC. Translated, it gives CSVRDIQSYEQYF.